This entry lists 2 T cell receptor beta chains sequenced from one sample in a study of cytomegalovirus exposure and HLA in healthy donors. Data came from immunoSEQ multiplex PCR; TCRdb stores just in-frame clones and leaves some out. The table lists some 79,000 clones, around 94% of them singletons. Sequencing was performed on PBMCs. These receptors were taken from a woman between 18 and 29 years old in good health and CMV-seropositive.

This clone appeared once. The chain couples TRBV19 to TRBJ1-2, with D perhaps matching TRBD1 (5 bases). Germline V gene lookup returns CDR1 LNHDA and CDR2 SQIVND (reference sequence). The CDR3 has 14 amino acids. The V end lost 5 bases, the J end lost 3 bases, and 13 bases lay between the germline ends. The DNA of the CDR3 is TGTGCCAGTAGTCCCAGGGTTATTGACTATGGCTACACCTTC. This gives the protein CASSPRVIDYGYTF. The whole variable domain, filled in from reference TRBV19 and TRBJ1-2, reads DGGITQSPKYLFRKEGQNVTLSCEQNLNHDAMYWYRQDPGQGLRLIYYSQIVNDFQKGDIAEGYSVSREKKESFPLTVTSAQKNPTAFYLCASSPRVIDYGYTFGSGTRLTVV.

This sequence joins TRBV7-2 and TRBJ2-7; 9 nucleotides align to TRBD2. The germline CDR1 and CDR2 sequences are SGHTA and FQGNSA. The CDR3 consists of 14 residues. V gave up 5 bases and J gave up 4 bases; unmatched junction bases: 6. CDR3 in amino acids: CASSEGLAVYEQYF. The CDR3 nucleotides read TGTGCCAGCAGCGAGGGACTAGCCGTGTACGAGCAGTACTTC.